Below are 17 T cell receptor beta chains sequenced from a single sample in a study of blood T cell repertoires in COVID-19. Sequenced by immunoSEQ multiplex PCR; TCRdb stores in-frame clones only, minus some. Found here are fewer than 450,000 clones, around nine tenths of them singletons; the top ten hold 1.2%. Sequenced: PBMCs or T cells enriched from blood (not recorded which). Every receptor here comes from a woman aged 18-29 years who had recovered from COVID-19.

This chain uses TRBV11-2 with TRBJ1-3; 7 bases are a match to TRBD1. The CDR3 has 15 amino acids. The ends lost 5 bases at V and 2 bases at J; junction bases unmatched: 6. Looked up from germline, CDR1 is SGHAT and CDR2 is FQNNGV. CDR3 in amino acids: CASSARQGPGNTIYF. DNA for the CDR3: TGTGCCAGCAGCGCAAGACAGGGTCCTGGAAACACCATATATTTT.

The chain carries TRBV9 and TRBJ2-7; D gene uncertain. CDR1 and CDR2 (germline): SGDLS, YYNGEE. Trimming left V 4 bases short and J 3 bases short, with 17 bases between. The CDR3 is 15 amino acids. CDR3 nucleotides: TGTGCCAGCAGCTCCATGAACGAACCAGTCTACGAGCAGTACTTC. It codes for CASSSMNEPVYEQYF.

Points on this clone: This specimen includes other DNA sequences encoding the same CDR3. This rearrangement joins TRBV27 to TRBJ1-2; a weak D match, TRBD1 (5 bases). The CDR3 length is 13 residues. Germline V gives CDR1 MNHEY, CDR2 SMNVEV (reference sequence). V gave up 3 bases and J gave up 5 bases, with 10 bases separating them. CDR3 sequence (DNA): TGTGCCAGCAGTTTGGACACGAGATATGGCTACACCTTC. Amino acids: CASSLDTRYGYTF.

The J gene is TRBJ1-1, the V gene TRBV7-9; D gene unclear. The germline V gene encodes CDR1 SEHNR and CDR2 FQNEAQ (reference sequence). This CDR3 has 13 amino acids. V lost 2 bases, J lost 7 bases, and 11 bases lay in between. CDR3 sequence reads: CASSLTEKFEAFF. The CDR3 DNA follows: TGTGCCAGCAGCTTAACAGAAAAGTTTGAAGCTTTCTTT.

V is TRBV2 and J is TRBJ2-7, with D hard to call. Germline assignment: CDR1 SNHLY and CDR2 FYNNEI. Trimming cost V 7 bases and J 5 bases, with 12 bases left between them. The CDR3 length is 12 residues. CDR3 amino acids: CASTVVFHEQYF. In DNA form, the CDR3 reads TGTGCCAGCACCGTAGTTTTCCACGAGCAGTACTTC.

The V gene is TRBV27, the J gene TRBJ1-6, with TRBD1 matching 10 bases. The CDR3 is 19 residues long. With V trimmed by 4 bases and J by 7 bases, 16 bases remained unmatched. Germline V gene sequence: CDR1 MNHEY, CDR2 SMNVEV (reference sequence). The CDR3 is CASSSIQHPDRGQNSPLHF. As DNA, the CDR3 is TGTGCCAGCAGTTCAATCCAGCATCCCGACAGGGGGCAGAATTCACCCCTCCACTTT.

This chain's CDR3 is CASSSSGSQETQYF. The CDR3 DNA reads as TGTGCCAGCAGCTCAAGCGGGAGCCAAGAGACCCAGTACTTC. The genes are TRBV5-5 and TRBJ2-5, with TRBD2 matching 8 bases. V trimming: 3 bases; J trimming: 1 base; junction bases outside the gene matches: 2. The CDR3 covers 14 residues. Germline loops: CDR1 SGHKS, CDR2 YYEKEE (reference sequence).

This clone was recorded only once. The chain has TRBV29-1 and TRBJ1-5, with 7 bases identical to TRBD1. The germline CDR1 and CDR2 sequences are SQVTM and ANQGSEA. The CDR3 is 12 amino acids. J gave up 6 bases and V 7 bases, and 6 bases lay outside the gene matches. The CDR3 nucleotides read TGCAGCGCCCTCGAGGGGGCTCAGCCCCAGCATTTT. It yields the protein CSALEGAQPQHF.

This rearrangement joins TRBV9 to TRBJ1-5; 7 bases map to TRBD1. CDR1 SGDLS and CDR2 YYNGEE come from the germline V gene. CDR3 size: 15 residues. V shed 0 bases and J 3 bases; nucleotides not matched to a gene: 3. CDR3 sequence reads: CASSVGTGNNQPQHF. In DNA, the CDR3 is TGTGCCAGCAGCGTAGGGACAGGTAACAATCAGCCCCAGCATTTT.

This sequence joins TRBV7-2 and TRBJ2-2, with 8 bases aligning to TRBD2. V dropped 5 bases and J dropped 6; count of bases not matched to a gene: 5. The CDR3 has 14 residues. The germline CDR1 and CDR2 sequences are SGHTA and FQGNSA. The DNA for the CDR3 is TGTGCCAGCAGCCGGGGGGGGCAATCCGGGGAGCTGTTTTTT. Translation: CASSRGGQSGELFF.

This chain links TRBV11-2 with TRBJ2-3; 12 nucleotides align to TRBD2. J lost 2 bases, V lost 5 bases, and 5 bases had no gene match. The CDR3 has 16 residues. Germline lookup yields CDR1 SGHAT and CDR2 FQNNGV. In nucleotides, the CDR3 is TGTGCCAGCAGCGTCCGACTAGCGGGGGTCACAGATACGCAGTATTTT. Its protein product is CASSVRLAGVTDTQYF.

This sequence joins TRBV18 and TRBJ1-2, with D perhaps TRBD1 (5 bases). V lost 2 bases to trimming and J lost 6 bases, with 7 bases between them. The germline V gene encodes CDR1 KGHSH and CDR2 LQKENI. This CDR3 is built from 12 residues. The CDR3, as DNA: TGTGCCAGCTCACCAGGGGGGGATGGCTACACCTTC. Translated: CASSPGGDGYTF.

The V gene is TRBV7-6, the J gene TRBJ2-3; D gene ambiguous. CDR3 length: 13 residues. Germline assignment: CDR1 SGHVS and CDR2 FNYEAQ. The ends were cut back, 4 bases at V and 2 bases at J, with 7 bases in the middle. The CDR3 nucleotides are TGTGCCAGCAGCTCTAGGTTCACAGATACGCAGTATTTT. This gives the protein CASSSRFTDTQYF.

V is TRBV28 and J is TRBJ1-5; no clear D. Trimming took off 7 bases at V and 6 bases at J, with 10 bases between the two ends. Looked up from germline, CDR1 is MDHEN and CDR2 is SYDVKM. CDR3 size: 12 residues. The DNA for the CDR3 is TGTGCCAGCAACTCAGGTAGTCAGCCCCAGCATTTT. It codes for CASNSGSQPQHF.

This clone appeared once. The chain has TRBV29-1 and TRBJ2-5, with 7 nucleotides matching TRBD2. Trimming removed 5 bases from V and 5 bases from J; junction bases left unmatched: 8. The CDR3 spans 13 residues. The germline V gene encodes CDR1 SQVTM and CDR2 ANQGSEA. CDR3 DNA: TGCAGCGTTTGGGGGGTGCGGGAGGAGACCCAGTACTTC. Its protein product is CSVWGVREETQYF.

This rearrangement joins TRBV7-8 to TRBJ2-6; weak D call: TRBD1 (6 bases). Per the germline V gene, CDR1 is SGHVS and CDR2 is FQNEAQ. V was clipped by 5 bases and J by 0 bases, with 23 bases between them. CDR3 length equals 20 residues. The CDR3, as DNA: TGTGCCAGCAGCCTTAGGGAGTGGGGGCGCGGAGTCTCTGGGGCCAACGTCCTGACTTTC. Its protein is CASSLREWGRGVSGANVLTF.

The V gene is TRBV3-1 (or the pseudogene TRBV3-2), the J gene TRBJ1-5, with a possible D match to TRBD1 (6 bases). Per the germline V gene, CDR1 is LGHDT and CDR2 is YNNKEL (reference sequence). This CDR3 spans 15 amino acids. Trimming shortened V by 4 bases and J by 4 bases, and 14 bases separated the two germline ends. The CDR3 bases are TGTGCCAGCAGCCCGAGTGACAGGATTAATCAGCCCCAGCATTTT. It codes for CASSPSDRINQPQHF.